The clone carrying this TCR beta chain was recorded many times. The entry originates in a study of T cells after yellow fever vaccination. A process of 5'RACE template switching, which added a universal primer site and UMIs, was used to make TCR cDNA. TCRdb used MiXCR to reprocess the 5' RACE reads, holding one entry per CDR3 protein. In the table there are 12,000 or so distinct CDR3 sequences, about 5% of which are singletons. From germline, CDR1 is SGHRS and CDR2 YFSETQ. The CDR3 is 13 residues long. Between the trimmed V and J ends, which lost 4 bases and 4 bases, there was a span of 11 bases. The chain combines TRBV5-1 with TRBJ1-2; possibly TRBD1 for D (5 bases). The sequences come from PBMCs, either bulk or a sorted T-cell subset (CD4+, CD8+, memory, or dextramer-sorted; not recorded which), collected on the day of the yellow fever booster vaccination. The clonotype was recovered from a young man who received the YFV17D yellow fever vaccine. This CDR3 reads CASSRDSVYGYTF. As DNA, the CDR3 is TGCGCCAGCAGCAGAGACAGCGTCTATGGCTACACCTTC.